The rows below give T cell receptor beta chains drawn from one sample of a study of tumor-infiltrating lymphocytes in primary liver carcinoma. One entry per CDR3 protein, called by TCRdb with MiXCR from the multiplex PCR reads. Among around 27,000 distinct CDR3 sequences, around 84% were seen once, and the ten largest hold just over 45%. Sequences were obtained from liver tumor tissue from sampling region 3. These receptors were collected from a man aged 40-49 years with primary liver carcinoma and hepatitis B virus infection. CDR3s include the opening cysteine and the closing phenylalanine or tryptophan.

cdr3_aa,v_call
CASSPAHNEQFF,TRBV11-2
CASNQEALLAGATDTQYF,TRBV4-2
CASSPDRAWNSPLHF,TRBV12-3/TRBV12-4
CASSLGLYEQYF,TRBV12-3/TRBV12-4
CASSLELLAGMSEQFF,TRBV11-2
CASSHDSYGNYEQYF,TRBV6-6
CASSQVALLAEATDTQYF,TRBV4-2
CNSSHDIYGNYEQYF,TRBV6-6
CADRGTSGSLGVLFF,TRBV6-5
CTSRPNAGELFF,TRBV10-1
CTGSLWGGADIAKNIQYF,TRBV12-3/TRBV12-4
CATSDLEEASGICEQFF,TRBV24-1
CVSNGKPGLAGGQHEQYF,TRBV4-2
CASSQAAGGLLSSYNEQFF,TRBV4-2
CASSLEYSSSYEQYF,TRBV11-2
CASTRAGGRVYEQQF,TRBV28
CASSARQNHYGYTF,TRBV9